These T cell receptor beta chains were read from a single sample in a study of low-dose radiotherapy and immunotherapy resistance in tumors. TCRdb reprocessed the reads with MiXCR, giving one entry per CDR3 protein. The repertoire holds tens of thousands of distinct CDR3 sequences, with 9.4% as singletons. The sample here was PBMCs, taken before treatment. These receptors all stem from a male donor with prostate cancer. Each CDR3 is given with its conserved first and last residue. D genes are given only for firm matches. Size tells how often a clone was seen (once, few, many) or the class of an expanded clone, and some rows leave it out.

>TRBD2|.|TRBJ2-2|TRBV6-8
CTSSVAGTNTGEPFF
TGTACCAGCAGCGTAGCGGGGACGAACACCGGGGAGCCGTTTTTT
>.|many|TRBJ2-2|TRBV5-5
CASSLGTENTGELFF
TGTGCCAGCAGCCTCGGGACGGAGAACACCGGGGAGCTGTTTTTT
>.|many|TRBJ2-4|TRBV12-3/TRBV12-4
CASSFGDNIQYF
TGTGCCAGCAGTTTCGGGGATAACATTCAGTACTTC
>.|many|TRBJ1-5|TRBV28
CASSLNSNQPQHF
TGTGCCAGCAGTTTAAATAGCAATCAGCCCCAGCATTTT
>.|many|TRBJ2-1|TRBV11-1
CASSPDGKSYNEQFF
TGTGCCAGCAGCCCTGACGGAAAAAGCTACAATGAGCAGTTCTTC
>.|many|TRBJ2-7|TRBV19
CASSITKGPYEQYF
TGTGCCAGTAGTATAACCAAGGGACCCTACGAGCAGTACTTC
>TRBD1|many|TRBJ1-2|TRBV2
CASSAGQGKYGYTF
TGTGCCAGCAGTGCGGGACAGGGGAAGTATGGCTACACCTTC
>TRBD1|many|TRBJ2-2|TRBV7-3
CASSLRTGDNTGELFF
TGTGCCAGCAGCTTAAGGACAGGAGATAACACCGGGGAGCTGTTTTTT
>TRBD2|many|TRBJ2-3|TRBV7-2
CASSPLGSGSYPQYF
TGTGCCAGCAGCCCCCTAGGTAGCGGGAGTTATCCGCAGTATTTT
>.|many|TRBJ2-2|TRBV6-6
CASRSLEANTGELFF
TGTGCCAGTAGGAGTCTGGAAGCGAACACCGGGGAGCTGTTTTTT
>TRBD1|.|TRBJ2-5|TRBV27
CASRLTGGRETQYF
TGTGCCAGCAGGCTCACAGGGGGACGAGAGACCCAGTACTTC
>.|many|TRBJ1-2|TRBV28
CASSLDPGSRGYTF
TGTGCCAGCAGTTTGGACCCGGGGTCGAGAGGCTACACCTTC
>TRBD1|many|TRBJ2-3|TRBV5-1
CASSLGTGTYSTDTQYF
TGCGCCAGCAGCTTGGGGACAGGGACTTATAGCACAGATACGCAGTATTTT
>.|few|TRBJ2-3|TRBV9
CASSVEGFTDTQYF
TGTGCCAGCAGCGTAGAGGGGTTCACAGATACGCAGTATTTT
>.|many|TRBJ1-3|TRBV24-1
CATSDASRNTIYF
TGTGCCACCAGTGATGCCTCAAGAAACACCATATATTTT
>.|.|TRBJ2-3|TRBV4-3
CASSQATSVVGTQYF
TGCGCCAGCAGCCAAGCGACATCGGTGGTGGGTACGCAGTATTTT
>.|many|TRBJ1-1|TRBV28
CAAAYLGFEAFF
TGTGCTGCGGCCTACCTCGGTTTTGAAGCTTTCTTT
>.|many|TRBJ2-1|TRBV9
CASSVSGPSYNEQFF
TGTGCCAGCAGCGTAAGCGGGCCATCCTACAATGAGCAGTTCTTC
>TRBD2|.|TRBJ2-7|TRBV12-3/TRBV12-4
CASSPPWGREGREQYF
TGTGCCAGCAGCCCTCCATGGGGGCGGGAGGGCCGCGAGCAGTACTTC
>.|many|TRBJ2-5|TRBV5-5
CASRRDSNQETQYF
TGTGCCAGCAGACGAGACAGCAACCAAGAGACCCAGTACTTC
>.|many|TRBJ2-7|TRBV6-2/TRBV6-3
CASSLDGYEQYF
TGTGCCAGCAGCTTAGACGGGTACGAGCAGTACTTC
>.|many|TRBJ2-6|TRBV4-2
CASSQGAVSGANVLTF
TGTGCCAGCAGCCAGGGGGCGGTCTCTGGGGCCAACGTCCTGACTTTC
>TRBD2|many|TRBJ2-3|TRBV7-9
CASSLGGRSTDTQYF
TGTGCCAGCAGCTTAGGCGGGAGAAGCACAGATACGCAGTATTTT
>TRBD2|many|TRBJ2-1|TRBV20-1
CSASGRSIYEQFF
TGCAGTGCTAGCGGGAGGAGTATCTATGAGCAGTTCTTC
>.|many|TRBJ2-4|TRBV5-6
CASSLRPPAKNIQYF
TGTGCCAGCAGCTTACGGCCGCCGGCCAAAAACATTCAGTACTTC
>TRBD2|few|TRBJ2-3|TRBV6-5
CASSPGLEVDTQYF
TGTGCCAGCAGTCCGGGACTAGAAGTAGATACGCAGTATTTT
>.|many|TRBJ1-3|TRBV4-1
CASSQEGPNTIYF
TGCGCCAGCAGCCAAGAGGGACCAAACACCATATATTTT
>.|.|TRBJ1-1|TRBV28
CASSTNAGNTEAFF
TGTGCCAGCAGCACGAACGCGGGGAACACTGAAGCTTTCTTT
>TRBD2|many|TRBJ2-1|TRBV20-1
CSARDGGGRLNEQFF
TGCAGTGCTAGAGATGGGGGCGGGAGGTTAAATGAGCAGTTCTTC
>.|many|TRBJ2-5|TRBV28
CASSPSTGFWAQETQYF
TGTGCCAGCAGTCCCTCAACAGGGTTCTGGGCCCAAGAGACCCAGTACTTC
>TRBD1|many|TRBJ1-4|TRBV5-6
CASSSWTGGQEKLFF
TGTGCCAGCAGCTCATGGACAGGCGGGCAGGAAAAACTGTTTTTT
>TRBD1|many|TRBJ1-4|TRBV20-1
CSARGRTPGQEVEKLFF
TGCAGTGCTAGAGGCCGAACCCCGGGACAGGAAGTTGAAAAACTGTTTTTT
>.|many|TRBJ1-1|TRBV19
CASSPSGNTEAFF
TGTGCCAGTAGTCCGTCAGGTAACACTGAAGCTTTCTTT
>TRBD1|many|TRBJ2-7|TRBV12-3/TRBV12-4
CASRGQESYEQYF
TGTGCCAGCAGGGGACAGGAATCCTACGAGCAGTACTTC
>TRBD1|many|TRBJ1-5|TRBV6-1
CASSGGTGQPQHF
TGTGCCAGCTCAGGGGGCACGGGTCAGCCCCAGCATTTT
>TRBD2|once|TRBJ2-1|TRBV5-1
CASVAGFEQFF
TGCGCCAGCGTAGCGGGTTTCGAGCAGTTCTTC
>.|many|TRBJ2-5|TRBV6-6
CASSIVAPGAGETQYF
TGTGCCAGCAGTATTGTTGCGCCGGGGGCAGGGGAGACCCAGTACTTC